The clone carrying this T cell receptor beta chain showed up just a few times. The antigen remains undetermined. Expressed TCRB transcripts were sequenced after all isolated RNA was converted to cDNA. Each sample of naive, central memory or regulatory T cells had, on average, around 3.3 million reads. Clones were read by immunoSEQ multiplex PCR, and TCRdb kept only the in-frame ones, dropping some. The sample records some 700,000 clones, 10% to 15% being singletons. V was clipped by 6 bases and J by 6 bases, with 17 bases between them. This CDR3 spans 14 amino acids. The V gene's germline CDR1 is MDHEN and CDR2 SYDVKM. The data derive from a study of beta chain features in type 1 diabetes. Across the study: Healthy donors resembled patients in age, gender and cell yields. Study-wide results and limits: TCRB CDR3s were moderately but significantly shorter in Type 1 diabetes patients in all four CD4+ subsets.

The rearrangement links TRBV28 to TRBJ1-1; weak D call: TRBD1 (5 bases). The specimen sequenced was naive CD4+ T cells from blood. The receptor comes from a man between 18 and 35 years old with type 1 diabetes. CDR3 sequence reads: CASSLPGPGAEAFF. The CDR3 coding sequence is TGTGCCAGCAGCCTACCGGGGCCTGGAGCTGAAGCTTTCTTT.